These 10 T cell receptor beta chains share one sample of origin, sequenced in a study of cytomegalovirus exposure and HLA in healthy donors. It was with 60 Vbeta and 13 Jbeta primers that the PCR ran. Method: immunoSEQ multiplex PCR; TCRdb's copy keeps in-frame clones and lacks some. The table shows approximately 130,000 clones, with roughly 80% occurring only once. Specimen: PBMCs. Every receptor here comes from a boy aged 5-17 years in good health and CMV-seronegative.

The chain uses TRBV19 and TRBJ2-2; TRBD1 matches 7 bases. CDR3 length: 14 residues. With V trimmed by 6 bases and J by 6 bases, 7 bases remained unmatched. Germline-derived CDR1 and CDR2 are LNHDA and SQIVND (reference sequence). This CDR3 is CASSLQGQSGELFF. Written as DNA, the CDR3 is TGTGCCAGTAGCCTACAGGGGCAGTCCGGGGAGCTGTTTTTT.

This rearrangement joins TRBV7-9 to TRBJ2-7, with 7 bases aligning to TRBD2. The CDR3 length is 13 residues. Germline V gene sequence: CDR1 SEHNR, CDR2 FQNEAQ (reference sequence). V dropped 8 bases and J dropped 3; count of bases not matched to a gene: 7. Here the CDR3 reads CASAAAGVYEQYF. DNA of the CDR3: TGTGCCAGCGCCGCGGCGGGAGTCTACGAGCAGTACTTC.

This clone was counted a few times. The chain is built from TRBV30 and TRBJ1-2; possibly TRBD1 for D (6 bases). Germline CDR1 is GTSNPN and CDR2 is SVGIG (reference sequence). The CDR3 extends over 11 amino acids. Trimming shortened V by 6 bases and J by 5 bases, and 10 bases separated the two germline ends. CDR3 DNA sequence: TGTGCCTGCCGGACAGAATATGGCTACACCTTC. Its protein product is CACRTEYGYTF. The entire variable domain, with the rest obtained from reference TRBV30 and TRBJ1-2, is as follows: SQTIHQWPATLVQPVGSPLSLECTVEGTSNPNLYWYRQAAGRGLQLLFYSVGIGQISSEVPQNLSASRPQDRQFILSSKKLLLSDSGFYLCACRTEYGYTFGSGTRLTVV.

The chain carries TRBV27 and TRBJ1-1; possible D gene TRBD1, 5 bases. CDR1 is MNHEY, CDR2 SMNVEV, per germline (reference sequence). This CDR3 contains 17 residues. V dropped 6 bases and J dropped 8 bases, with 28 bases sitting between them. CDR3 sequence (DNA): TGTGCCAGCAGCCCATGGGAGGGGTGGCAGGCTCCGAAGGAAGCTTTCTTT. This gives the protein CASSPWEGWQAPKEAFF.

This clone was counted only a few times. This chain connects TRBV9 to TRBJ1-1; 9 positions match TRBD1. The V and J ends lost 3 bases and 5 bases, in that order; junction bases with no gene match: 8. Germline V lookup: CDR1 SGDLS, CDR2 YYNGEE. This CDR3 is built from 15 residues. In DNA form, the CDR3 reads TGTGCCAGCAGCGCTCGGACAGGGGCAGGGACTGAAGCTTTCTTT. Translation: CASSARTGAGTEAFF.

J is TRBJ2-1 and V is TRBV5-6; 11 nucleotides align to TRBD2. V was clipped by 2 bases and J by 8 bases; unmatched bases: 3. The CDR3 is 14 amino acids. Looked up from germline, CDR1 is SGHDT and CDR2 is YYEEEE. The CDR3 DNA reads TGTGCCAGCAGCTTAACTAGCGGGAGCTATGAGCAGTTCTTC. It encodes CASSLTSGSYEQFF. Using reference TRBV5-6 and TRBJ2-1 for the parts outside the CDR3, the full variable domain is DAGVTQSPTHLIKTRGQQVTLRCSPKSGHDTVSWYQQALGQGPQFIFQYYEEEERQRGNFPDRFSGHQFPNYSSELNVNALLLGDSALYLCASSLTSGSYEQFFGPGTRLTVL.

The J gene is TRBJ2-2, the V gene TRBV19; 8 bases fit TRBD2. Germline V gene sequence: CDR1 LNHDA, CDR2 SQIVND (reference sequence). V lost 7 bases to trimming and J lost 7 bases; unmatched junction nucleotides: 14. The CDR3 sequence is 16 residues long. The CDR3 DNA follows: TGTGCCAGTACTAACACGGGGGGGAGAATGATCGGGGAGCTGTTTTTT. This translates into CASTNTGGRMIGELFF.

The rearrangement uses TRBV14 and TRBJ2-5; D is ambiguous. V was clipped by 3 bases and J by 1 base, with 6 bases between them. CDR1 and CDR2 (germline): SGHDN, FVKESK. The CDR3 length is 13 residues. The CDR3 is CASSQGPQETQYF. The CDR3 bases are TGTGCCAGCAGCCAGGGCCCCCAAGAGACCCAGTACTTC.

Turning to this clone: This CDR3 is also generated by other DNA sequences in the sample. CDR3 sequence (DNA): TGCGCCAGCAGCTCGCCAGGGGACGAGCAGTACTTC. Translated, it gives CASSSPGDEQYF. The chain has TRBV5-1 and TRBJ2-7, with a tentative D call TRBD1 (6 bases). Germline CDR1 SGHRS, CDR2 YFSETQ. V lost 3 bases, J lost 5 bases, and 9 bases lay in between. The CDR3 consists of 12 residues.

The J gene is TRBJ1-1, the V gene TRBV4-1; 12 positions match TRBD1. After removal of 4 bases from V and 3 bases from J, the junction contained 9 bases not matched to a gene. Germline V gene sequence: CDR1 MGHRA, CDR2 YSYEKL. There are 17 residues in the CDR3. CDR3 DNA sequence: TGCGCCAGCAGCCCCCCGGGACAGGGGGCTATATACACTGAAGCTTTCTTT. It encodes CASSPPGQGAIYTEAFF.